The next 17 T cell receptor beta chains were all read from a single sample in a study of blood T cell repertoires in COVID-19. Repertoires were generated with immunoSEQ multiplex PCR, while TCRdb's copy carries only in-frame clones and drops some. Of about 27,000 clones in the sample, around 82% are singletons; the top ten hold around 2%. Sequenced input: peripheral blood. These receptors were taken from a man at least 80 years old with active or convalescent COVID-19.

In this sample, this clone turned up a few times. The V call is TRBV5-8, the J call TRBJ1-4; the match to TRBD1 covers 8 bases. Germline lookup yields CDR1 SGHTS and CDR2 YDEGEE. The V and J ends lost 3 bases and 7 bases, in that order; junction bases with no gene match: 5. The CDR3 length is 14 residues. The DNA of the CDR3 is TGTGCCAGCAGCTGGTCCGGGACAGGTGAAAAACTGTTTTTT. This codes for CASSWSGTGEKLFF.

The chain joins TRBV4-1 to TRBJ2-1, with D possibly matching TRBD1 (6 bases). CDR1 is MGHRA and CDR2 is YSYEKL in the germline V gene. This CDR3 is 17 amino acids long. V dropped 1 base and J dropped 6 bases, with 19 bases sitting between them. The CDR3 DNA follows: TGCGCCAGCAGCCAAGGAGTCGGAAGGGGGTTATCCAATGAGCAGTTCTTC. The encoded protein is CASSQGVGRGLSNEQFF.

The chain links TRBV29-1 to TRBJ1-1, with D maybe TRBD1 (5 bases). The V gene lost 2 bases and the J gene lost 4 bases, with 11 bases spanning the gap. Germline V lookup: CDR1 SQVTM, CDR2 ANQGSEA. This CDR3 comprises 13 residues. The CDR3 DNA sequence: TGCAGCGTTGAAAGGGGTCCTTTCACTGAAGCTTTCTTT. Protein sequence: CSVERGPFTEAFF.

The chain links TRBV4-1 to TRBJ2-3, with a weak D call TRBD1 (5 bases). This CDR3 comprises 16 residues. Between the trimmed V and J ends, which lost 2 bases and 3 bases, there was a span of 15 bases. Germline lookup yields CDR1 MGHRA and CDR2 YSYEKL. The CDR3 here is CASSQLQGRVTDTQYF. The CDR3 DNA reads as TGCGCCAGCAGCCAACTCCAGGGAAGGGTTACAGATACGCAGTATTTT.

The V gene is TRBV5-1, the J gene TRBJ2-1, with TRBD1 identical over 8 bases. The germline V gene encodes CDR1 SGHRS and CDR2 YFSETQ. J was trimmed by 8 bases and V by 1 base; bases with no gene match: 5. The length of the CDR3 is 14 residues. The chain's CDR3 is CASSLYPDRDEQFF. CDR3 in DNA: TGCGCCAGCAGCTTGTACCCGGACAGGGATGAGCAGTTCTTC.

The chain couples TRBV11-2 to TRBJ1-5; D unclear. V shed 5 bases and J shed 6 bases, with 11 bases lying between them. The CDR3 spans 13 residues. The germline V gene encodes CDR1 SGHAT and CDR2 FQNNGV. The CDR3 region is CASSISLFQPQHF. The DNA of the CDR3 is TGTGCCAGCAGCATCTCCTTATTTCAGCCCCAGCATTTT.

DNA for the CDR3: TGCGCCAGCAGCCTTCGGTCGGAAGAGACCCAGTACTTC. Protein sequence: CASSLRSEETQYF. This chain joins TRBV5-1 and TRBJ2-5; D is unresolved. Germline loops: CDR1 SGHRS, CDR2 YFSETQ. This CDR3 comprises 13 residues. V lost 4 bases and J 3 bases, leaving 10 bases between the germline ends.

This clone has only one observation. At one end the junction does not follow the germline gene, possibly because of a read error. The chain employs TRBV3-1 (or the pseudogene TRBV3-2) and TRBJ2-1, with TRBD1 matching 11 bases. The CDR3 totals 15 residues. The germline CDR1 and CDR2 sequences are LGHDT and YNNKEL (reference sequence). CDR3 DNA: TGTGCCAGTAGCCTAGGACAGGGGGCTCGTAATGAGCAGTTCTTC. This gives the protein CASSLGQGARNEQFF.

This clone came up a few times. This sequence joins TRBV18 and TRBJ2-1; TRBD1 aligns across 8 bases. The CDR3 is 15 amino acids. V lost 3 bases and J lost 4; bases outside the gene matches: 5. The germline V gene has CDR1 KGHSH and CDR2 LQKENI. The CDR3 loop is CASSPGDRGYNEQFF. Here the CDR3 DNA reads TGTGCCAGCTCACCCGGCGACAGGGGATACAATGAGCAGTTCTTC.

V usage is TRBV2 and J usage is TRBJ1-1, with 9 bases fitting TRBD1. Looked up from germline, CDR1 is SNHLY and CDR2 is FYNNEI. J lost 4 bases, V lost 6 bases, and 3 bases had no gene match. The CDR3 is 13 amino acids. This CDR3 reads CASRGTGTTEAFF. For the CDR3, the DNA is TGTGCCAGCAGGGGGACAGGGACCACTGAAGCTTTCTTT.

This clone came up once. The chain's CDR3 is CASSVSGQYNEQFF. For the CDR3, the DNA is TGTGCCAGCAGTGTATCGGGACAGTACAATGAGCAGTTCTTC. V gene TRBV2 combines with J gene TRBJ2-1, with 7 positions matching TRBD1. After removal of 4 bases from V and 4 bases from J, the junction contained 4 bases not matched to a gene. This CDR3 is built from 14 residues. Germline V gives CDR1 SNHLY, CDR2 FYNNEI.

Judged by abundance, this clone is medium-sized. V usage is TRBV11-2 and J usage is TRBJ1-2, with 7 bases aligning to TRBD1. The junction had 2 bases not matched to a gene; V was cut back by 4 bases and J by 3 bases. Germline V gene data show CDR1 as SGHAT and CDR2 as FQNNGV. The length of the CDR3 is 13 residues. CDR3 amino acids: CASSSTGDYGYTF. DNA for the CDR3: TGTGCCAGCAGCTCAACAGGGGACTATGGCTACACCTTC.

The gene calls are TRBV9 and TRBJ1-1; TRBD1 matches 10 bases. The junction had 6 bases not matched to a gene; V was cut back by 4 bases and J by 6 bases. In germline, CDR1 is SGDLS, CDR2 YYNGEE. This CDR3 has 14 residues. CDR3 region: CASSPWDRGSEAFF. DNA for the CDR3: TGTGCCAGCAGCCCATGGGACAGGGGCTCTGAAGCTTTCTTT.

This rearrangement joins TRBV19 to TRBJ2-3, with D perhaps matching TRBD2 (6 bases). From germline, CDR1 is LNHDA and CDR2 SQIVND (reference sequence). The CDR3 has 15 residues. V was cut by 5 bases and J by 2 bases, with 14 bases left in between. The CDR3 DNA reads TGTGCCAGTAGTTATCAGCGGGTACACACAGATACGCAGTATTTT. Encoded protein: CASSYQRVHTDTQYF.

The J gene is TRBJ2-2, the V gene TRBV19; TRBD2 is a possible D gene (6 bases). The CDR3 is 15 amino acids. Germline loops: CDR1 LNHDA, CDR2 SQIVND (reference sequence). The V gene lost 7 bases and the J gene lost 4 bases, with 16 bases spanning the gap. The CDR3 sequence: CASMTAGRITGELFF. DNA of the CDR3: TGTGCCAGTATGACTGCAGGGAGGATCACCGGGGAGCTGTTTTTT.

The chain links TRBV2 to TRBJ2-3, with D possibly matching TRBD2 (6 bases). There are 15 residues in the CDR3. The germline V and J ends were trimmed by 6 bases and 2 bases, with 15 bases remaining between them. Germline CDR1 and CDR2: SNHLY and FYNNEI. The CDR3 bases are TGTGCCAGCAGAGATAGCGGAACCATCACAGATACGCAGTATTTT. This codes for CASRDSGTITDTQYF.

The chain links TRBV6-5 to TRBJ2-7, with 7 bases that match TRBD2. From germline, CDR1 is MNHEY and CDR2 SVGAGI. V gave up 7 bases and J gave up 5 bases; unmatched junction bases: 8. The CDR3 has 13 residues. The CDR3 protein is CASMETSRDEQYF. CDR3 nucleotides: TGTGCCAGCATGGAGACTAGCCGGGACGAGCAGTACTTC.